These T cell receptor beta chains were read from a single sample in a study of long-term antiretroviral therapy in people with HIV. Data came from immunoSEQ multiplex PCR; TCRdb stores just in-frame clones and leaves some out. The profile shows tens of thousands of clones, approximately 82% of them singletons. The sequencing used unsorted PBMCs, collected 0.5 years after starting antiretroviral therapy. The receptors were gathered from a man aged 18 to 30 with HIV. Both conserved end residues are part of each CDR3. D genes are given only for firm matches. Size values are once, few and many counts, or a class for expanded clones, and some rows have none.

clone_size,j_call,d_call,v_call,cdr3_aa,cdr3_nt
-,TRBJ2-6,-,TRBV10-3,CAISVSSGANVLTF,TGTGCCATCAGTGTGTCCTCTGGGGCCAACGTCCTGACTTTC
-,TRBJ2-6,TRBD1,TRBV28,CASSLTGASGANVLTF,TGTGCCAGCAGTTTAACAGGGGCCTCTGGGGCCAACGTCCTGACTTTC
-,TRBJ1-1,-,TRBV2,CASSEGRVAEAFF,TGTGCCAGCAGTGAAGGCAGGGTGGCTGAAGCTTTCTTT
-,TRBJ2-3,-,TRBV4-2,CASSQDGGRSTDTQYF,TGTGCCAGCAGCCAAGATGGGGGCCGTAGCACAGATACGCAGTATTTT
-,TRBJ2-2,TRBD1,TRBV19,CASTLGQGITGELFF,TGTGCCAGTACCCTGGGACAGGGAATCACCGGGGAGCTGTTTTTT
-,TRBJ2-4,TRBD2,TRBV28,CASSLVGLAGGINIQYF,TGTGCCAGCAGTTTGGTAGGACTAGCGGGAGGGATAAACATTCAGTACTTC
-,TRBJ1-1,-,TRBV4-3,CASSQGRLNTEAFF,TGCGCCAGCAGCCAAGGGCGGTTGAACACTGAAGCTTTCTTT
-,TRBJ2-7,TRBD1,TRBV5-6,CASSWDRLAREQYF,TGTGCCAGCAGCTGGGACAGACTGGCGAGGGAGCAGTACTTC
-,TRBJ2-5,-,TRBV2,CASSKETQYF,TGTGCCAGCAGTAAAGAGACCCAGTACTTC
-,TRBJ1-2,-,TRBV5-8,CASSFGRFGGKGGYTF,TGTGCCAGCAGCTTTGGGCGTTTCGGGGGGAAAGGTGGCTACACCTTC
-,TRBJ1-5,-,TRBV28,CASSLKGGQPQHF,TGTGCCAGCAGTTTAAAAGGGGGTCAGCCCCAGCATTTT
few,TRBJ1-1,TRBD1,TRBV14,CASSRDRGEAFF,TGTGCCAGCAGCCGTGACAGGGGTGAGGCTTTCTTT
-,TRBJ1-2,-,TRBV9,CASSGVGGPGYTF,TGTGCCAGCAGCGGGGTAGGGGGTCCTGGCTACACCTTC
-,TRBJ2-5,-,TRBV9,CASSDDRSGETQYF,TGTGCCAGCAGTGACGATAGGTCCGGAGAGACCCAGTACTTC
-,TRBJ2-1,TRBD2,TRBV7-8,CASSPVLTSGGFYNEQFF,TGTGCCAGCAGCCCCGTCCTTACTAGCGGGGGGTTCTACAATGAGCAGTTCTTC
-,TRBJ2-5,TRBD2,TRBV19,CASSIERGKQETQYF,TGTGCCAGTAGTATAGAGCGGGGGAAACAAGAGACCCAGTACTTC
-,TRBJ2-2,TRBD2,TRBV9,CATLAENTGELFF,TGTGCCACACTAGCGGAGAACACCGGGGAGCTGTTTTTT
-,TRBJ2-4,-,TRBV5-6,CASSFGPLVKNIQYF,TGTGCCAGCAGCTTTGGGCCGTTGGTCAAAAACATTCAGTACTTC
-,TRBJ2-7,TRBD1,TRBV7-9,CASSSQGALLYEQYF,TGTGCCAGCAGCTCGCAGGGGGCCCTCCTCTACGAGCAGTACTTC
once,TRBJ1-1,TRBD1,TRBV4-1,CASSFQGDTEAFF,TGCGCCAGCAGTTTCCAGGGGGACACTGAAGCTTTCTTT
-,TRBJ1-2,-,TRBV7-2,CASSPLEGVVGYGYTF,TGTGCCAGCAGTCCATTGGAAGGGGTGGTAGGCTATGGCTACACCTTC
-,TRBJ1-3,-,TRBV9,CASSGGQAPGNTIYF,TGTGCCAGCAGCGGAGGGCAGGCCCCTGGAAACACCATATATTTT
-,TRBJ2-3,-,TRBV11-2,CASSPQSVGGTDTQYF,TGTGCCAGCAGCCCCCAATCGGTGGGGGGCACAGATACGCAGTATTTT
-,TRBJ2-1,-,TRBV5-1,CASRDSEYNEQFF,TGCGCCAGCAGGGATTCCGAGTACAATGAGCAGTTCTTC
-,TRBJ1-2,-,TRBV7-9,CASSSSHNYGYTF,TGTGCCAGCAGCTCCTCCCATAACTATGGCTACACCTTC